The source of this T cell receptor beta chain is a study of shared clonotypes between healthy human individuals. General study findings and limits: Sorted-subset sequencing was shown by rarefaction to be incomplete despite large depth.

Here immunoSEQ multiplex PCR was the method, and the copy in TCRdb shows in-frame clones only, minus some. The table has approximately 1,500,000 clones, around 97% seen once. The CDR3 loop spans 15 amino acids. Trimming stripped 3 bases from V and 7 bases from J, with 18 bases between. Per the germline V gene, CDR1 is SGHTA and CDR2 is FQGNSA. Details on this clone: Its target is not known.

Sequencing used naive CD4+ T cells sorted from blood. Subset here: CD45RA+ positively selected. The J gene is TRBJ2-5, the V gene TRBV7-2; no clear D gene. The clonotype comes from a man aged 30-40 years in good health. The chain's CDR3 is CASSFSHQKRGTQYF. CDR3 in DNA: TGTGCCAGCAGCTTTTCCCACCAAAAAAGAGGGACCCAGTACTTC.